The subject of this entry is one T cell receptor beta chain. The age range of participants was about 18 to 89 years, with residence in about 25 US areas. The study assigned cohorts using participant-reported clinical history. CDR3 size: 15 residues. V dropped 0 bases and J dropped 8 bases, with 19 bases sitting between them. In germline, CDR1 is SQVTM, CDR2 ANQGSEA. This specimen comes from a study of blood T cell repertoires in COVID-19. Study details: COVID-19 samples, acute and convalescent, were from the United States, Italy and Spain.

The repertoire was sequenced with immunoSEQ multiplex PCR; TCRdb's copy has only in-frame clones and lacks some. This sample has about 220,000 clones, with around 89% found just once. The sample taken for sequencing was PBMCs or T cells enriched from blood (not recorded which). The chain links TRBV29-1 to TRBJ1-2, with a weak D call TRBD1 (5 bases). The TCR was taken from a woman aged 40 to 50 with acute COVID-19. The CDR3 DNA sequence: TGCAGCGTTGAAGACACGAGCAGGGCCGGTTACGGCTACACCTTC. It yields the protein CSVEDTSRAGYGYTF.